A single sample gave rise to the 8 T cell receptor beta chains below, sequenced in a study of control samples from healthy donors and cancer patients. Assay: immunoSEQ multiplex PCR; the TCRdb copy retains only in-frame clones and omits some. The profile shows about 40,000 clones, about 87% of them singletons. Specimen: PBMCs. Source of these receptors: a woman aged 60-75 years with lung cancer.

This sequence joins TRBV18 and TRBJ1-1; no clear D. V shed 2 bases and J shed 4 bases, with 8 bases lying between them. Germline values: CDR1 KGHSH, CDR2 LQKENI. This CDR3 is built from 13 residues. The CDR3: CASSPVGPTEAFF. The CDR3 region has the DNA TGTGCCAGCTCACCAGTGGGCCCCACTGAAGCTTTCTTT.

The chain links TRBV11-2 to TRBJ2-6, with D unclear. Germline loops: CDR1 SGHAT, CDR2 FQNNGV. Trimming cost V 1 base and J 2 bases, with 6 bases left between them. This CDR3 is built from 15 residues. The CDR3 loop is CASSLAGAGANVLTF. The CDR3 DNA sequence: TGTGCCAGCAGCTTAGCAGGAGCTGGGGCCAACGTCCTGACTTTC.

The chain carries TRBV21-1 and TRBJ2-2; the table calls TRBD2, which could not be checked here. TRBV21-1 has pseudogene status. CDR3 length: 17 residues. CDR3 DNA: TGTGCCAGCAGCTTCAAATTAGCGGGAGCAGGGACCGGGGAGCTGTTTTTT. It translates to CASSFKLAGAGTGELFF.

This clone came up once. This chain joins TRBV6-2 or TRBV6-3 and TRBJ2-7; 9 bases match TRBD2. From germline, CDR1 is MNHEY and CDR2 SVGEGT. Trimming took 2 bases from V and 1 from J; bases not matched to a gene: 15. CDR3 size: 19 residues. CDR3 DNA sequence: TGTGCCAGCAGTTACCCGAACCCTCGGGGGAGCGGGAGGTCCTACGAGCAGTACTTC. Translation: CASSYPNPRGSGRSYEQYF.

The CDR3 DNA is TGTGCCAGTAGTAACGGAGGGGGACGCTACGAGCAGTACTTC. Translation gives CASSNGGGRYEQYF. The rearrangement uses TRBV19 and TRBJ2-7; either TRBD1 or TRBD2 may supply D (6 bases each). The length of the CDR3 is 14 residues. The V gene lost 4 bases and the J gene lost 3 bases, with 13 bases spanning the gap. Germline CDR1 and CDR2: LNHDA and SQIVND (reference sequence).

The rearrangement links TRBV11-3 to TRBJ1-1, with D possibly TRBD1 on 5 matching bases. The CDR3 has 14 amino acids. The germline V gene has CDR1 SGHNT and CDR2 YENEEA. Between the trimmed V and J ends, which lost 3 bases and 4 bases, there was a span of 12 bases. CDR3: CASSFGLGGTEAFF. The CDR3 DNA reads as TGTGCCAGCAGCTTTGGGTTGGGGGGCACTGAAGCTTTCTTT.

The chain recombines TRBV5-6 with TRBJ1-2, with D perhaps matching TRBD1 (6 bases). V gave up 0 bases and J gave up 4 bases, with 22 bases separating them. The germline V gene encodes CDR1 SGHDT and CDR2 YYEEEE. CDR3 length: 18 residues. DNA of the CDR3: TGTGCCAGCAGCTTGGGCCTATACCGAAACAGGGATTCCTATGGCTACACCTTC. Its translation is CASSLGLYRNRDSYGYTF.

The genes are TRBV7-6 and TRBJ1-5; weak D call: TRBD1 (5 bases). The ends were cut back, 9 bases at V and 0 bases at J, with 15 bases in the middle. CDR1 is SGHVS and CDR2 is FNYEAQ in the germline V gene. The CDR3 has 15 residues. This CDR3 reads CASSRDGNSNQPQHF. CDR3 nucleotides: TGTGCCAGTTCGAGGGACGGAAATAGCAATCAGCCCCAGCATTTT.